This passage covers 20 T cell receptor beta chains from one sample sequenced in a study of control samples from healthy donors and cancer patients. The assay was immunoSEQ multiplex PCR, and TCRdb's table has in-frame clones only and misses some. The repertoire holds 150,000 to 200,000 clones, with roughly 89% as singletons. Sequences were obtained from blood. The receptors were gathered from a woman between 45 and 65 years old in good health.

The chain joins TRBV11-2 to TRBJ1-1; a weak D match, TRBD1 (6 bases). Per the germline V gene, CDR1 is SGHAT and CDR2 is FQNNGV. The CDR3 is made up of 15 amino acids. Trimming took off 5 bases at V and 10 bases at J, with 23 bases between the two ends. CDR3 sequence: CASSEDPGHPKGAFF. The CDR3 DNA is TGTGCCAGCAGCGAAGATCCGGGACACCCCAAAGGAGCTTTCTTT.

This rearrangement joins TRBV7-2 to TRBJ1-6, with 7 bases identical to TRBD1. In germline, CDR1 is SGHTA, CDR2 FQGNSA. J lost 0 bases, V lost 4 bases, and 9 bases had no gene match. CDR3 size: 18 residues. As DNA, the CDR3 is TGTGCCAGCAGCTCACCGGGACAGTTAAGCTCCTATAATTCACCCCTCCACTTT. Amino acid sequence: CASSSPGQLSSYNSPLHF.

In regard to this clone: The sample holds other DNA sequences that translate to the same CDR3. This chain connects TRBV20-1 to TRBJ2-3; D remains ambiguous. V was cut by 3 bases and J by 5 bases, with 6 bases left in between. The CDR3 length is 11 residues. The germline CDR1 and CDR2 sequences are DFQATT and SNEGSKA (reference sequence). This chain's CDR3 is CSASPGDTQYF. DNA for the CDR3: TGCAGTGCTAGCCCAGGAGATACGCAGTATTTT.

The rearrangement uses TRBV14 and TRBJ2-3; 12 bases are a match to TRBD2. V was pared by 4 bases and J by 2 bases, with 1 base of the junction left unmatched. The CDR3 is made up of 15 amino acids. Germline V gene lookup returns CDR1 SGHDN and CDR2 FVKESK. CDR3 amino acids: CASSRTSGTTDTQYF. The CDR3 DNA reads TGTGCCAGCAGCCGGACTAGCGGGACCACAGATACGCAGTATTTT.

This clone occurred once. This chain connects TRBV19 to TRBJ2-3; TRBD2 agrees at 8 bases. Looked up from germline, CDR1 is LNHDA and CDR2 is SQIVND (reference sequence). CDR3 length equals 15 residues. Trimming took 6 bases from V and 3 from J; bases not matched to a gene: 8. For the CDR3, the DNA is TGTGCCAGTAGCGGGGGTGGCGGGAGGACAGATACGCAGTATTTT. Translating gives CASSGGGGRTDTQYF.

The DNA of the CDR3 is TGTGCCAGCAGCCAAGATTACAGGGGAAATGAAAAACTGTTTTTT. Residues: CASSQDYRGNEKLFF. V is TRBV4-2 and J is TRBJ1-4, with 7 bases fitting TRBD1. Germline lookup yields CDR1 LGHNA and CDR2 YNFKEQ. J was trimmed by 5 bases and V by 0 bases; bases with no gene match: 3. This CDR3 spans 15 amino acids.

The CDR3 DNA is TGTGCCAGCTCACCACTAGGTACAGGAGACTACGAGCAGTACTTC. Translation gives CASSPLGTGDYEQYF. The chain links TRBV18 to TRBJ2-7; D might be TRBD1 (5 bases). CDR3 length equals 15 residues. Trimming removed 1 base at V and 3 bases at J, with 13 bases between. In germline, CDR1 is KGHSH, CDR2 LQKENI.

As DNA, the CDR3 is TGTGCCAGCAGCCCACAACCTCCGGGACCCACACGCGGCTACACCTTC. Translated: CASSPQPPGPTRGYTF. The chain uses TRBV14 and TRBJ1-2; TRBD1 is a possible D gene (5 bases). V shed 4 bases and J shed 8 bases, with 23 bases lying between them. Per the germline V gene, CDR1 is SGHDN and CDR2 is FVKESK. This CDR3 is built from 16 residues.

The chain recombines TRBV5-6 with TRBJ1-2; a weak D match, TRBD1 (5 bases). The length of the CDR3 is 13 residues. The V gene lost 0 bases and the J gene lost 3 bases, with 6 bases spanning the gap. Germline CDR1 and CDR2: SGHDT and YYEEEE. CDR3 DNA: TGTGCCAGCAGCTTGGGAGGGGACTATGGCTACACCTTC. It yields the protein CASSLGGDYGYTF.

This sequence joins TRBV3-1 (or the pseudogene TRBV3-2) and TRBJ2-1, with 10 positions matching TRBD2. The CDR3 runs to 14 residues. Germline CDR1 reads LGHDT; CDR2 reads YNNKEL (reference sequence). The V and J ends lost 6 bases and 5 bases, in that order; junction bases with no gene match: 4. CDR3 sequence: CASRRAGGHNEQFF. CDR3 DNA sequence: TGTGCCAGCAGGCGAGCGGGGGGGCACAATGAGCAGTTCTTC.

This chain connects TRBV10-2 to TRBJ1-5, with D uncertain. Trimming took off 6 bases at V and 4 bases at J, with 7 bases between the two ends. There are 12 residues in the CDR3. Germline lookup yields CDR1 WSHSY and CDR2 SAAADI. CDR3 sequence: CASSVLNQPQHF. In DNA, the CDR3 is TGCGCCAGCAGCGTTCTGAATCAGCCCCAGCATTTT.

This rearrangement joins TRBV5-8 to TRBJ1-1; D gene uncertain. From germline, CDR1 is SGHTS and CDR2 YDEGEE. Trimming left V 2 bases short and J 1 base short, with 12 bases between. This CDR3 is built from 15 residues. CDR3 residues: CASSFHSGRNTEAFF. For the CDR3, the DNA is TGTGCCAGCAGCTTCCATTCCGGGAGGAACACTGAAGCTTTCTTT.

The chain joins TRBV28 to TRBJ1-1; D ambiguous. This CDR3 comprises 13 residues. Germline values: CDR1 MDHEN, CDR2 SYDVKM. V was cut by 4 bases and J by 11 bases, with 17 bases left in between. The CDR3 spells CASSSNKQRSAFF. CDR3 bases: TGTGCCAGCAGTTCCAACAAACAGCGGAGCGCTTTCTTT.

The CDR3 here is CASSLPRTGGNYGYTF. The DNA of the CDR3 is TGTGCCAGTAGCCTTCCTCGGACAGGGGGCAACTATGGCTACACCTTC. J is TRBJ1-2 and V is TRBV19, with 11 bases that match TRBD1. The CDR3 is made up of 16 amino acids. Looked up from germline, CDR1 is LNHDA and CDR2 is SQIVND (reference sequence). Losses at the gene ends were 6 bases for V and 2 bases for J; bases not matched to a gene: 8.

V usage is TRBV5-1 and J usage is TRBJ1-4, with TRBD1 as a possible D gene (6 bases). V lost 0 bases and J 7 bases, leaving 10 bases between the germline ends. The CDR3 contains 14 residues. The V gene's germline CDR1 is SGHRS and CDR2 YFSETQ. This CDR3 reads CASSLEGGTEKLFF. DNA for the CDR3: TGCGCCAGCAGCTTGGAAGGGGGGACTGAAAAACTGTTTTTT. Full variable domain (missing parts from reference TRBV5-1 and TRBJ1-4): KAGVTQTPRYLIKTRGQQVTLSCSPISGHRSVSWYQQTPGQGLQFLFEYFSETQRNKGNFPGRFSGRQFSNSRSEMNVSTLELGDSALYLCASSLEGGTEKLFFGSGTQLSVL.

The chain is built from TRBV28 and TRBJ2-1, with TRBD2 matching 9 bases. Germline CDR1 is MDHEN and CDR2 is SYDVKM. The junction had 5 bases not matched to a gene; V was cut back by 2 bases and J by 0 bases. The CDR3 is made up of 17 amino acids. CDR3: CASSLTSGPSSYNEQFF. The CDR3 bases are TGTGCCAGCAGTTTAACTAGCGGGCCTAGCTCCTACAATGAGCAGTTCTTC.

CDR3 residues: CASSIGGSVMQPQHF. CDR3 DNA sequence: TGTGCCAGTAGTATAGGGGGCAGCGTGATGCAGCCCCAGCATTTT. The gene calls are TRBV19 and TRBJ1-5, with a weak D call TRBD1 (5 bases). Germline CDR1 and CDR2: LNHDA and SQIVND (reference sequence). The CDR3 length is 15 residues. The V end lost 1 base, the J end lost 7 bases, and 14 bases lay between the germline ends.

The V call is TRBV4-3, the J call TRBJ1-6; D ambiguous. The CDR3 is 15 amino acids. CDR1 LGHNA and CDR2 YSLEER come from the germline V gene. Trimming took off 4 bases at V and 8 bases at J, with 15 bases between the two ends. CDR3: CASSLKGASDSPLHF. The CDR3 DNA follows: TGCGCCAGCAGCCTGAAGGGAGCTAGTGATTCACCCCTCCACTTT.

The CDR3 loop is CASSQGPVGELFF. The CDR3 nucleotides are TGTGCCAGCAGCCAGGGACCGGTCGGGGAACTGTTTTTT. The gene calls are TRBV4-2 and TRBJ1-4, with D perhaps matching TRBD1 (5 bases). Deletions cut 3 bases from V and 12 bases from J, with 14 bases between. This CDR3 has 13 residues. CDR1 and CDR2 from the germline V gene are LGHNA and YNFKEQ.

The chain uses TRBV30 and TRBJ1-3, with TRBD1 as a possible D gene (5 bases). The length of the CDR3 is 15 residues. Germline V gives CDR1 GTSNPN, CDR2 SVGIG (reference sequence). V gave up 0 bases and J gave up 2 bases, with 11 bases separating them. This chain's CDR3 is CAWSVLGRAGNTIYF. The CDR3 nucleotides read TGTGCCTGGAGTGTACTTGGCAGGGCTGGAAACACCATATATTTT. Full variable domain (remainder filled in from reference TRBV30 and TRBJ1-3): SQTIHQWPATLVQPVGSPLSLECTVEGTSNPNLYWYRQAAGRGLQLLFYSVGIGQISSEVPQNLSASRPQDRQFILSSKKLLLSDSGFYLCAWSVLGRAGNTIYFGEGSWLTVV.